The 10 T cell receptor beta chains listed next were all sequenced from one sample in a study of T-cell memory formation after mild COVID-19. A single record per CDR3 protein comes from TCRdb applying MiXCR to the 5' RACE reads. The sample records approximately 480,000 distinct CDR3 sequences, roughly 20% being singletons. Sequences were obtained from PBMCs or a T cell subset sorted from them (not recorded which). The receptors derive from an adult woman who had mild COVID-19 (a few samples of this study predate the infection). Cell type and time point are not known.

This chain connects TRBV7-2 to TRBJ2-5; 10 nucleotides align to TRBD2. CDR3 size: 15 residues. Germline CDR1 SGHTA, CDR2 FQGNSA. Germline trimming cut 0 bases from V and 5 bases from J; bases unmatched to any gene: 3. The CDR3 sequence: CASSLALAGAETQYF. Here the CDR3 DNA reads TGTGCCAGCAGCTTAGCTCTAGCGGGGGCGGAGACCCAGTACTTC. The full variable domain, its missing parts supplied by reference TRBV7-2 and TRBJ2-5, is GAGVSQSPSNKVTEKGKDVELRCDPISGHTALYWYRQSLGQGLEFLIYFQGNSAPDKSGLPSDRFSAERTGGSVSTLTIQRTQQEDSAVYLCASSLALAGAETQYFGPGTRLLVL.

This clonotype turned up a few times. The chain joins TRBV13 to TRBJ2-1; D not resolved. Germline V gene data show CDR1 as PRHDT and CDR2 as FYEKMQ (reference sequence). The V end was cut by 5 bases, the J end by 7 bases, with 15 bases between. The CDR3 is made up of 14 amino acids. CDR3 bases: TGTGCCAGCAGCAAACCGTTTACTCGTAATGAGCAGTTCTTC. This sequence encodes CASSKPFTRNEQFF.

V and J are TRBV5-1 and TRBJ1-6, with TRBD1 matching over 8 bases. Germline V CDR1 and CDR2: SGHRS, YFSETQ. After removal of 5 bases from V and 9 bases from J, the junction contained 16 bases not matched to a gene. CDR3 size: 17 residues. CDR3 coding DNA: TGCGCCAGCAGGTCCGGGACAGGCCCGAAGGGGCGTTCACCCCTCCACTTT. This translates into CASRSGTGPKGRSPLHF. Combining the CDR3 with reference TRBV5-1 and TRBJ1-6 gives the whole variable domain KAGVTQTPRYLIKTRGQQVTLSCSPISGHRSVSWYQQTPGQGLQFLFEYFSETQRNKGNFPGRFSGRQFSNSRSEMNVSTLELGDSALYLCASRSGTGPKGRSPLHFGNGTRLTVT.

The chain is built from TRBV6-2 or TRBV6-3 and TRBJ2-5; 10 positions match TRBD1. This CDR3 has 15 residues. Per germline, CDR1 MNHEY and CDR2 SVGEGT. The ends lost 0 bases at V and 6 bases at J; junction bases unmatched: 4. The CDR3 is CASSYSGTGEKTQYF. CDR3 in DNA: TGTGCCAGCAGTTACTCGGGGACAGGGGAGAAGACCCAGTACTTC.

As regards this clonotype: This may be a read error: a much more frequent sequence differs by one nucleotide. The chain couples TRBV18 to TRBJ1-6; 7 nucleotides align to TRBD1. Per the germline V gene, CDR1 is KGHSH and CDR2 is LQKENI. This CDR3 contains 14 residues. CDR3 nucleotides: TGTGACAGCTCACCCGACAGGGAGCATTCACCCCTCCACTTT. Its translation is CDSSPDREHSPLHF.

The chain recombines TRBV21-1 with TRBJ2-3; the D segment call TRBD2 is taken from the table without a DNA check. TRBV21-1 is flagged as a pseudogene. CDR3 length equals 15 residues. This CDR3 reads CASRTRVISTDTQYF. The DNA of the CDR3 is TGTGCCAGCAGGACGAGGGTGATCAGCACAGATACGCAGTATTTT.

This chain uses TRBV12-3 or TRBV12-4 with TRBJ1-1; no reliable D call. Trimming cost V 6 bases and J 11 bases, with 16 bases left between them. The CDR3 has 12 amino acids. CDR3 region: CASSPPTRGAFF. The CDR3 coding sequence is TGTGCCAGCAGCCCACCGACACGTGGGGCTTTCTTT.

This clonotype has just a few counts. J is TRBJ2-1 and V is TRBV5-4; perhaps D is TRBD1 or TRBD2 (6 bases each). V dropped 5 bases and J dropped 12 bases, with 21 bases sitting between them. Germline V gives CDR1 SGHNT, CDR2 YYREEE (reference sequence). CDR3 size: 14 residues. CDR3 sequence reads: CASRLATGSNVQFF. DNA of the CDR3: TGTGCCAGCAGACTAGCTACAGGGTCTAACGTGCAGTTCTTC.

This clonotype occurred a few times. This rearrangement joins TRBV24-1 to TRBJ2-2; D is uncertain. In germline, CDR1 is KGHDR, CDR2 SFDVKD. The CDR3 runs 15 residues. Trimming pared 4 bases from V and 3 bases from J, leaving 11 bases between. The CDR3 reads CATSDLTRDTGELFF. CDR3 DNA: TGTGCCACCAGTGACCTGACCCGGGACACCGGGGAGCTGTTTTTT.

This clonotype came up a few times. CDR3 coding DNA: TGTGCCAGCAGCCTCCCGGGACAGGGTACCACCGGGGAGCTGTTTTTT. Its protein product is CASSLPGQGTTGELFF. The chain joins TRBV7-6 to TRBJ2-2, with 9 bases fitting TRBD1. CDR1 and CDR2 (germline): SGHVS, FNYEAQ. This CDR3 is 16 amino acids long. The V and J ends lost 5 bases and 4 bases, in that order; junction bases with no gene match: 8.